The 4 T cell receptor beta chains below were found in one sample sequenced in a study of T cells in Graves' hyperthyroidism and ophthalmopathy. RNA transcripts yielded amplified TCR beta CDR3 regions. Using the HTBI primer set, a first-round RT-PCR was run on the TCR CDR3. Each CDR3 protein is one row after TCRdb ran MiXCR on the multiplex PCR reads. The data show about 840,000 distinct CDR3 sequences, over 35% seen once. What was sequenced was blood. Every receptor here comes from a man aged 18 to 30 with Graves' hyperthyroidism.

The chain links TRBV20-1 to TRBJ1-5; no clear D. The CDR3 spans 16 residues. V was clipped by 3 bases and J by 1 base, with 16 bases between them. Germline lookup yields CDR1 DFQATT and CDR2 SNEGSKA (reference sequence). The chain's CDR3 is CSASRFGSLSNQPQHF. In DNA, the CDR3 is TGCAGTGCTAGTAGGTTTGGCAGCTTAAGCAATCAGCCCCAGCATTTT.

This chain uses TRBV11-3 with TRBJ1-2, with D perhaps TRBD1 (5 bases). The CDR3 has 14 residues. Trimming cost V 4 bases and J 6 bases, with 15 bases left between them. The germline gives CDR1 SGHNT, CDR2 YENEEA. In DNA, the CDR3 is TGTGCCAGCAGCTCCGGGACCCTGGATCATGGCTACACCTTC. Translating it yields CASSSGTLDHGYTF.

The rearrangement links TRBV15 to TRBJ2-7; D call uncertain. The V end was cut by 10 bases, the J end by 5 bases, with 18 bases between. Germline assignment: CDR1 LNHNV and CDR2 YYDKDF (reference sequence). This CDR3 contains 13 residues. The CDR3 loop is CAISRRRRHEQYF. CDR3 DNA: TGTGCCATCTCGAGACGGCGGCGACACGAGCAGTACTTC.

The V call is TRBV5-6, the J call TRBJ1-5, with unresolved D. The ends were cut back, 2 bases at V and 6 bases at J, with 12 bases in the middle. Per germline, CDR1 SGHDT and CDR2 YYEEEE. This CDR3 comprises 14 residues. The CDR3 nucleotides read TGTGCCAGCAGCTTTGGCGAGGCATCTCAGCCCCAGCATTTT. Translation gives CASSFGEASQPQHF.